This TCR beta chain was retrieved from a study of blood T cell repertoires in COVID-19. Study in general: The United States, Italy and Spain provided the acute and convalescent COVID-19 samples. In each case, the material was cDNA or gDNA derived from T cells, B-cell-depleted T cells, or PBMCs.

The table came from immunoSEQ multiplex PCR; TCRdb's copy has only in-frame clones and leaves some out. The data show about 16,000 clones, 70% to 90% seen once. The junction had 5 bases not matched to a gene; V was cut back by 0 bases and J by 7 bases. Germline V gene lookup returns CDR1 LNHNV and CDR2 YYDKDF (reference sequence). The CDR3 runs to 15 residues. The TCR was taken from a man between 60 and 75 years old with acute or convalescent COVID-19. V and J are TRBV15 and TRBJ1-4, with 7 bases lining up with TRBD1. The sequencing sample was made of peripheral blood. The CDR3 loop is CATSRDRGLGEKLFF. In DNA form, the CDR3 reads TGTGCCACCAGCAGAGATAGGGGGCTTGGTGAAAAACTGTTTTTT. The variable domain in full, with the rest retrieved from reference TRBV15 and TRBJ1-4, is DAMVIQNPRYQVTQFGKPVTLSCSQTLNHNVMYWYQQKSSQAPKLLFHYYDKDFNNEADTPDNFQSRRPNTSFCFLDIRSPGLGDTAMYLCATSRDRGLGEKLFFGSGTQLSVL.